This T cell receptor beta chain was sequenced during a study of T cells expressing NK-cell markers. Study-level background: Researchers got TCR beta repertoires out of sorted CD3+CD56+NKG2C+, CD3+CD56+NKG2C- and CD3+CD56-NKG2C+ T cells. Eight donors were sequenced, seven testing HCMV-seropositive and one testing seronegative.

Beta-chain TCR cDNA was generated via 5'RACE template switching with UMIs. TCRdb reprocessed the 5' RACE reads and stores each CDR3 protein as one record, lacking DNA. The sample has 400,000 to 500,000 distinct CDR3 sequences, and its top ten clones hold 7.3%. The germline V gene encodes CDR1 DFQATT and CDR2 SNEGSKA (reference sequence). This CDR3 is built from 13 residues. A remark on this clonotype: Its cognate antigen is unknown.

Study-wide results and caveats: The study found dominant NKG2C+ clonotypes at about 1.0-7.0% of CD8+ T cells in over 5 donors.

This receptor was obtained from a woman aged 18-70 years in good health. The chain uses TRBV20-1 and TRBJ2-2. Sequenced input: blood T cells: a sorted CD56 or NKG2C T cell subset, CD4+ or CD8+ T cells, or bulk PBMC T cells (not recorded which). CDR3 amino acids: CSAMYRRTGELFF.